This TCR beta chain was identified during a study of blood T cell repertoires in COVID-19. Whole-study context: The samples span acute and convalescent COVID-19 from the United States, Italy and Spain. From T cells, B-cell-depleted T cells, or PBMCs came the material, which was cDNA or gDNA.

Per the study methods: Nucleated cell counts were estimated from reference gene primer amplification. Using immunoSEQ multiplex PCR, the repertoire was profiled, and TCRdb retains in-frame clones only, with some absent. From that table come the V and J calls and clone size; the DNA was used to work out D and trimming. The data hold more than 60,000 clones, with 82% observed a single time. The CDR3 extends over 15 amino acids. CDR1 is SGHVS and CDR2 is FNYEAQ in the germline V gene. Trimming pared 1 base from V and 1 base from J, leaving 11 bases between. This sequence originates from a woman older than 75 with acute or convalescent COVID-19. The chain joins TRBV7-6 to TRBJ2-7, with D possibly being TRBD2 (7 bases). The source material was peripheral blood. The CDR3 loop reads CASSLGGGQSYEQYF. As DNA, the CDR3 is TGTGCCAGCAGCTTAGGGGGGGGCCAATCCTACGAGCAGTACTTC.